One and the same sample provided the 7 T cell receptor beta chains below, sequenced in a study of blood T cell repertoires in COVID-19. Only in-frame clones appear in the TCRdb table, and some are missing; sequencing was by immunoSEQ multiplex PCR. The table lists 150,000 to 200,000 clones, approximately 85% of them singletons, with about an eighth in the top ten. Sequencing was done on a sample of PBMCs or T cells enriched from blood (not recorded which). The origin of the receptors is a man aged 35 to 55 who had recovered from COVID-19.

The chain's CDR3 is CASSSTNRGLNEKLFF. DNA for the CDR3: TGTGCCAGCAGTTCCACGAACAGGGGGCTTAATGAAAAACTGTTTTTT. V and J are TRBV6-5 and TRBJ1-4, with 9 bases that match TRBD1. Germline CDR1 reads MNHEY; CDR2 reads SVGAGI. The CDR3 runs to 16 residues. The V gene end was trimmed by 4 bases and the J gene end by 4 bases; junction bases not matched to a gene: 7.

The rearrangement uses TRBV9 and TRBJ2-1, with D perhaps TRBD2 (5 bases). With 1 base removed from V and 4 bases from J, the gap between germline ends came to 15 bases. CDR1 and CDR2 (germline): SGDLS, YYNGEE. The CDR3 is made up of 16 amino acids. The CDR3 nucleotides are TGTGCCAGCAGCGTACAGGCACTAGGCAGGTACAATGAGCAGTTCTTC. Translation: CASSVQALGRYNEQFF.

V and J are TRBV9 and TRBJ1-5, with D tentatively TRBD1 (5 bases). Germline V CDR1 and CDR2: SGDLS, YYNGEE. This CDR3 is 13 amino acids long. The V and J ends lost 0 bases and 7 bases respectively, with 8 bases between them. CDR3 sequence: CASSVGGGQPQHF. In DNA, the CDR3 is TGTGCCAGCAGCGTAGGCGGGGGACAGCCCCAGCATTTT.

The count of this clone is one. This CDR3 is CASAGVAGPQETQYF. The CDR3, as DNA: TGTGCCAGCGCTGGGGTAGCGGGGCCCCAAGAGACCCAGTACTTC. This chain links TRBV2 with TRBJ2-5; 8 positions match TRBD2. V lost 8 bases, J lost 1 base, and 9 bases stayed unmatched. Germline-derived CDR1 and CDR2 are SNHLY and FYNNEI. The CDR3 spans 15 residues. The variable domain in full, with the rest retrieved from reference TRBV2 and TRBJ2-5, is EPEVTQTPSHQVTQMGQEVILRCVPISNHLYFYWYRQILGQKVEFLVSFYNNEISEKSEIFDDQFSVERPDGSNFTLKIRSTKLEDSAMYFCASAGVAGPQETQYFGPGTRLLVL.

V gene TRBV14 combines with J gene TRBJ1-1, with TRBD1 identical over 7 bases. CDR3 length: 18 amino acids. Germline lookup yields CDR1 SGHDN and CDR2 FVKESK. Trimming removed 1 base from V and 1 base from J; junction bases left unmatched: 12. CDR3: CASSQASKDRWENTEAFF. The CDR3 DNA is TGTGCCAGCAGCCAAGCCTCAAAGGACAGGTGGGAGAACACTGAAGCTTTCTTT.

V usage is TRBV28 and J usage is TRBJ2-1, with D perhaps TRBD1 (6 bases). Trimming shortened V by 4 bases and J by 0 bases, and 7 bases separated the two germline ends. Germline CDR1 reads MDHEN; CDR2 reads SYDVKM. The CDR3 extends over 14 amino acids. This CDR3 reads CASSSGVSYNEQFF. CDR3 coding DNA: TGTGCCAGCAGTTCAGGGGTCTCCTACAATGAGCAGTTCTTC.

The chain couples TRBV6-1 to TRBJ2-7; possible D gene TRBD1, 5 bases. The CDR3 runs to 15 residues. The V end was cut by 2 bases, the J end by 2 bases, with 13 bases between. Per germline, CDR1 MNHNS and CDR2 SASEGT. The CDR3: CASSEQGPGTYEQYF. CDR3 DNA sequence: TGTGCCAGCAGTGAACAGGGCCCAGGAACCTACGAGCAGTACTTC.